This is a list of T cell receptor beta chains from one sample in a study of neurological immune-mediated disorders. From the 5' RACE reads, TCRdb called clonotypes with MiXCR, one entry per CDR3 protein. Of tens of thousands of distinct CDR3 sequences in the sample, 2.5% to 3.5% were seen once. The sample consisted of PBMCs. These receptors were obtained from a woman aged 45-65 years with multiple sclerosis. CDR3s include the opening cysteine and the closing phenylalanine or tryptophan. Fields, in order: V gene, clone size, J gene, D gene, CDR3 DNA, CDR3 protein. The D gene is left open where the match is weak. Clone size is shown for a subset of rows, as once, few, many or a class of expanded clone.

TRBV29-1	many	TRBJ1-1	TRBD1	TGCAGCGTGAGGACAGGTACGACCACTGAAGCTTTCTTT	CSVRTGTTTEAFF
TRBV11-1	many	TRBJ2-7	TRBD1	TGTGCCAGCAGCCCCGGGACAGGGCTCGAGCAGTACTTC	CASSPGTGLEQYF
TRBV9	many	TRBJ2-7	TRBD1	TGTGCCAGCAGCGCCCCGGGACAGAGCTACGAGCAGTACTTC	CASSAPGQSYEQYF
TRBV19	-	TRBJ2-1	-	TGTGCCAGTATGACAGCGGGTAGCTCCTACAATGAGCAGTTCTTC	CASMTAGSSYNEQFF
TRBV20-1	many	TRBJ1-2	-	TGCAGGCATCCTGGGGGCTACACCTTC	CRHPGGYTF
TRBV20-1	many	TRBJ2-4	TRBD2	TGCAGTGCTAGAACAGGACTAGCGGGGGACATAGCCAAAAACATTCAGTACTTC	CSARTGLAGDIAKNIQYF
TRBV7-2	many	TRBJ2-3	-	TGTGCCAGCAGCGGATGGGGGGCTACAGATACGCAGTATTTT	CASSGWGATDTQYF
TRBV7-9	many	TRBJ2-1	-	TGTGCCAGCAGCTTAGGGACGTACAATGAGCAGTTCTTC	CASSLGTYNEQFF
TRBV7-7	many	TRBJ2-2	-	TGTGCCAGCAGCTACGGGAACACCGGGGAGCTGTTTTTT	CASSYGNTGELFF
TRBV6-6	many	TRBJ2-2	-	TGTGCCAGCATCGATTCCGGGACACTGCACACCGGGGAGCTGTTTTTT	CASIDSGTLHTGELFF
TRBV20-1	many	TRBJ1-1	-	TGCAGTGCTCGGGAAGGGGCGGCTGAAGCTTTCTTT	CSAREGAAEAFF